The subject of this entry is one TCR beta chain. Its antigen is not known. This specimen belongs to a study of cytomegalovirus exposure and HLA in healthy donors. General study results and limits: Upon later analysis, HLA-associated TCR beta chains proved more clonally expanded than other, equally common chains. By HLA locus, TCR association rates varied in a later analysis, with DRB1 showing the most and HLA-C the fewest. Reportedly, fewer N-insertions than the roughly 700-donor mean appeared in an Asian-associated ancestry cluster in a later analysis.

There are 15 residues in the CDR3. Germline CDR1 reads SEHNR; CDR2 reads FQNEAQ (reference sequence). Trimming cost V 2 bases and J 5 bases; bases outside gene matches: 7. Among the donors, all were healthy bone marrow donors. In the PCR, 60 Vbeta and 13 Jbeta primers were used. Data came from immunoSEQ multiplex PCR; TCRdb stores just in-frame clones and leaves some out. This sample contains about 70,000 clones. The sequenced sample was PBMCs. The source is a female donor in good health and CMV-seropositive. V usage is TRBV7-9 and J usage is TRBJ2-5; 8 nucleotides line up with TRBD1. In nucleotides, the CDR3 is TGTGCCAGCAGCTTACTGGCCAGGGGGCACGAGACCCAGTACTTC. Translation: CASSLLARGHETQYF.